Below are 25 T cell receptor beta chains sequenced from a single sample in a study of blood T cell repertoires in COVID-19. TCRdb's table, derived via immunoSEQ multiplex PCR, lists solely in-frame clones and lacks some. The sample lists approximately 240,000 clones; around 82% were seen once. The sample taken for sequencing was peripheral blood. These receptors all come from an elderly woman with active or convalescent COVID-19.

This clone occurred a few times. V is TRBV28 and J is TRBJ2-1; 8 nucleotides line up with TRBD2. The CDR3 is 15 amino acids. J lost 6 bases, V lost 6 bases, and 10 bases had no gene match. CDR1 MDHEN and CDR2 SYDVKM come from the germline V gene. The CDR3 DNA reads TGTGCCAGCAGCCGCCCGAGCGGGAGAGGCAATGAGCAGTTCTTC. The encoded protein is CASSRPSGRGNEQFF.

The chain uses TRBV5-1 and TRBJ1-6; perhaps TRBD1 as D (5 bases). There are 15 residues in the CDR3. Germline CDR1 and CDR2: SGHRS and YFSETQ. Trimming removed 5 bases at V and 8 bases at J, with 17 bases between. CDR3 sequence: CASRRDILRDSPLHF. DNA for the CDR3: TGCGCCAGCAGACGAGACATTCTCAGGGATTCACCCCTCCACTTT.

The chain carries TRBV24-1 and TRBJ1-4, with 8 bases fitting TRBD1. The CDR3 sequence is 15 residues long. Germline V gives CDR1 KGHDR, CDR2 SFDVKD. V lost 4 bases and J lost 8; bases outside the gene matches: 8. CDR3 sequence reads: CATSDPQGAGEKLFF. CDR3 sequence (DNA): TGTGCCACCAGTGACCCCCAGGGGGCCGGCGAAAAACTGTTTTTT.

The chain employs TRBV6-5 and TRBJ1-2; 10 bases fit TRBD1. The CDR3 totals 15 residues. Germline trimming cut 7 bases from V and 4 bases from J; bases unmatched to any gene: 9. CDR1 and CDR2 (germline): MNHEY, SVGAGI. For the CDR3, the DNA is TGTGCCAGCACTAACCGGGACAGGGGCTCCTATGGCTACACCTTC. Protein sequence: CASTNRDRGSYGYTF.

This clone was counted once. The rearrangement links TRBV18 to TRBJ2-3; 7 bases are a match to TRBD2. The CDR3 is made up of 19 amino acids. V shed 7 bases, J shed 0 bases, and the junction held 19 bases outside the gene matches. In germline, CDR1 is KGHSH, CDR2 LQKENI. In nucleotides, the CDR3 is TGTGCCAGCTTCACCATTCCTAGCGGCGGAGTGCTTAGCACAGATACGCAGTATTTT. This gives the protein CASFTIPSGGVLSTDTQYF.

This clone was seen just once. The chain has TRBV10-3 and TRBJ1-2; possible D gene TRBD1, 6 bases. Trimming cost V 0 bases and J 12 bases, with 20 bases left between them. CDR3 length: 15 amino acids. CDR1 is ENHRY and CDR2 is SYGVKD in the germline V gene. Written as DNA, the CDR3 is TGTGCCATCAGTGAGTCGACTCAGGGCAGGGGATCCAACACCTTC. Translated, it gives CAISESTQGRGSNTF.

This rearrangement joins TRBV2 to TRBJ1-6; D is possibly TRBD1 (6 bases). There are 16 residues in the CDR3. V was clipped by 2 bases and J by 7 bases, with 15 bases between them. CDR1 and CDR2 from the germline V gene are SNHLY and FYNNEI. The CDR3 protein is CASSESVGQINSPLHF. The CDR3 DNA is TGTGCCAGCAGTGAAAGCGTAGGACAGATCAATTCACCCCTCCACTTT. The whole variable domain, remainder taken from reference TRBV2 and TRBJ1-6, is EPEVTQTPSHQVTQMGQEVILRCVPISNHLYFYWYRQILGQKVEFLVSFYNNEISEKSEIFDDQFSVERPDGSNFTLKIRSTKLEDSAMYFCASSESVGQINSPLHFGNGTRLTVT.

This clone was detected only a few times. The chain joins TRBV27 to TRBJ2-2, with D maybe TRBD2 (6 bases). The CDR3 spans 15 residues. V was clipped by 8 bases and J by 4 bases, with 17 bases between them. Germline assignment: CDR1 MNHEY and CDR2 SMNVEV (reference sequence). In nucleotides, the CDR3 is TGTGCCAGCCATTCCGGGGGATCCGGCACCGGGGAGCTGTTTTTT. Translating gives CASHSGGSGTGELFF.

This rearrangement joins TRBV6-5 to TRBJ2-1; D may be TRBD1 (6 bases). The CDR3 is made up of 16 amino acids. Germline V lookup: CDR1 MNHEY, CDR2 SVGAGI. V gave up 2 bases and J gave up 0 bases, with 11 bases separating them. CDR3 coding DNA: TGTGCCAGCAGTTACCAAGGGGGTAGCTCCTACAATGAGCAGTTCTTC. It encodes CASSYQGGSSYNEQFF.

This sequence joins TRBV10-1 and TRBJ2-5; 7 positions match TRBD2. The V gene end was trimmed by 5 bases and the J gene end by 7 bases; junction bases not matched to a gene: 7. The CDR3 spans 13 residues. CDR1 and CDR2 from the germline V gene are WNHNN and SYGVQD (reference sequence). The CDR3 DNA sequence: TGCGCCAGCAGTCCCGGACTAGTGGGGACCCAGTACTTC. This gives the protein CASSPGLVGTQYF.

A word on this clone: Distinct nucleotide sequences in the sample also encode this CDR3. The chain employs TRBV5-1 and TRBJ2-5; 8 positions match TRBD2. V shed 0 bases, J shed 1 base, and the junction held 2 bases outside the gene matches. Germline CDR1 SGHRS, CDR2 YFSETQ. The CDR3 length is 15 residues. CDR3 bases: TGCGCCAGCAGCTTGGCGGGAGGGGTCCAAGAGACCCAGTACTTC. It yields the protein CASSLAGGVQETQYF.

A single count supports this clone. The chain couples TRBV27 to TRBJ2-1; 7 bases align to TRBD2. Looked up from germline, CDR1 is MNHEY and CDR2 is SMNVEV (reference sequence). The J segment lost 4 bases and the V segment lost 0 bases, leaving 3 bases of the junction unmatched. This CDR3 contains 15 residues. The CDR3 DNA is TGTGCCAGCAGTTTATCTCGGGGAGGGTACAATGAGCAGTTCTTC. As protein: CASSLSRGGYNEQFF.

The rearrangement links TRBV30 to TRBJ1-2; TRBD1 matches at 7 bases. Trimming at V came to 3 bases and at J to 7 bases, leaving 17 bases not matched to a gene. CDR1 and CDR2 (germline): GTSNPN, SVGIG (reference sequence). The CDR3 is made up of 16 amino acids. CDR3 in DNA: TGTGCCTGGAGGCGACGATACAGGGGAGAGATGGTTGGCTACACCTTC. Translation: CAWRRRYRGEMVGYTF.

This rearrangement joins TRBV7-6 to TRBJ2-4, with D tentatively TRBD1 (5 bases). The germline gives CDR1 SGHVS, CDR2 FNYEAQ. The CDR3 has 16 residues. The V end was cut by 5 bases, the J end by 7 bases, with 21 bases between. The CDR3 DNA is TGTGCCAGCAGCCCCAATGTTAATCACAGGCTGAACATTCAGTACTTC. This sequence encodes CASSPNVNHRLNIQYF.

The rearrangement links TRBV10-2 to TRBJ2-5; no clear D. Germline V lookup: CDR1 WSHSY, CDR2 SAAADI. With 4 bases removed from V and 3 bases from J, the gap between germline ends came to 6 bases. The CDR3 length is 12 residues. CDR3 protein: CASSVIEETQYF. The CDR3 DNA reads TGCGCCAGCAGTGTAATCGAAGAGACCCAGTACTTC.

The chain is built from TRBV19 and TRBJ1-5, with a tentative D call TRBD1 (6 bases). The CDR3 consists of 15 residues. Germline V gene data show CDR1 as LNHDA and CDR2 as SQIVND (reference sequence). V was trimmed by 8 bases and J by 3 bases, leaving 17 bases between them. The CDR3 DNA reads as TGTGCCAGTTCTGCGGGGGGGCGATACAATCAGCCCCAGCATTTT. It yields the protein CASSAGGRYNQPQHF.

The chain recombines TRBV7-9 with TRBJ1-2; 7 bases are shared with TRBD1. Trimming at V came to 6 bases and at J to 2 bases, leaving 3 bases not matched to a gene. The CDR3 length is 13 residues. In germline, CDR1 is SEHNR, CDR2 FQNEAQ (reference sequence). The CDR3: CASSGTANYGYTF. DNA for the CDR3: TGTGCCAGCAGTGGGACAGCAAACTATGGCTACACCTTC.

The V and J genes are TRBV29-1 and TRBJ1-1; TRBD1 agrees at 8 bases. The ends lost 4 bases at V and 8 bases at J; junction bases unmatched: 6. The CDR3 length is 12 residues. Germline loops: CDR1 SQVTM, CDR2 ANQGSEA. The CDR3 region has the DNA TGCAGCGTTGGTAAAGGACAGGGAGAAGCTTTCTTT. Protein: CSVGKGQGEAFF.

V and J are TRBV24-1 and TRBJ1-4; the match to TRBD1 covers 10 bases. J lost 7 bases, V lost 2 bases, and 6 bases had no gene match. The germline gives CDR1 KGHDR, CDR2 SFDVKD. The CDR3 sequence is 16 residues long. The CDR3 sequence: CATSDSGQGEAEKLFF. In DNA form, the CDR3 reads TGTGCCACCAGTGATTCAGGACAGGGGGAGGCTGAAAAACTGTTTTTT.

The chain uses TRBV6-5 and TRBJ2-5; D remains ambiguous. The V end was cut by 5 bases, the J end by 5 bases, with 12 bases between. The CDR3 sequence is 13 residues long. CDR1 and CDR2 (germline): MNHEY, SVGAGI. The CDR3 loop reads CASSPQIEETQYF. CDR3 nucleotide sequence: TGTGCCAGCAGTCCCCAAATAGAGGAGACCCAGTACTTC.

The V call is TRBV21-1, the J call TRBJ1-2. TRBV21-1 is a known pseudogene. This CDR3 has 15 residues. CDR3 bases: TGTGCCAGCAGCAAAGCGCTTTGGGGGGAATATGGCTACACCTTC. This translates into CASSKALWGEYGYTF.

V gene TRBV30 combines with J gene TRBJ1-2; 7 nucleotides agree with TRBD1. Germline V gene lookup returns CDR1 GTSNPN and CDR2 SVGIG (reference sequence). CDR3 length: 15 residues. With V trimmed by 3 bases and J by 4 bases, 11 bases remained unmatched. CDR3 amino acids: CAWRQGGRLGYGYTF. In DNA form, the CDR3 reads TGTGCCTGGAGGCAGGGGGGACGATTGGGCTATGGCTACACCTTC.

The rearrangement joins TRBV30 to TRBJ1-2; TRBD1 matches 7 bases. This CDR3 comprises 16 residues. With V trimmed by 2 bases and J by 5 bases, 14 bases remained unmatched. Germline V lookup: CDR1 GTSNPN, CDR2 SVGIG (reference sequence). The CDR3 DNA reads as TGTGCCTGGAGTCGCATTGGGACAGTTGGAGGGTATGGCTACACCTTC. The encoded protein is CAWSRIGTVGGYGYTF.

The chain joins TRBV5-4 to TRBJ2-5; unclear D gene. Germline V gene data show CDR1 as SGHNT and CDR2 as YYREEE (reference sequence). The CDR3 runs 15 residues. The germline V and J ends were trimmed by 0 bases and 2 bases, with 11 bases remaining between them. This CDR3 reads CASSLAKQTQETQYF. The CDR3 DNA sequence: TGTGCCAGCAGCTTGGCCAAACAGACACAAGAGACCCAGTACTTC.

To note about this clone: One end of the junction is discordant with germline, which a read error may explain. The rearrangement uses TRBV7-7 and TRBJ2-2, with D tentatively TRBD2 (5 bases). This CDR3 contains 16 residues. Looked up from germline, CDR1 is SSHAT and CDR2 is FNYEAQ (reference sequence). DNA for the CDR3: TGTGCTAGCAGCCTACGCGTGGGAGCGAACACCGGGGAGCTGTTTTTT. Protein sequence: CASSLRVGANTGELFF.